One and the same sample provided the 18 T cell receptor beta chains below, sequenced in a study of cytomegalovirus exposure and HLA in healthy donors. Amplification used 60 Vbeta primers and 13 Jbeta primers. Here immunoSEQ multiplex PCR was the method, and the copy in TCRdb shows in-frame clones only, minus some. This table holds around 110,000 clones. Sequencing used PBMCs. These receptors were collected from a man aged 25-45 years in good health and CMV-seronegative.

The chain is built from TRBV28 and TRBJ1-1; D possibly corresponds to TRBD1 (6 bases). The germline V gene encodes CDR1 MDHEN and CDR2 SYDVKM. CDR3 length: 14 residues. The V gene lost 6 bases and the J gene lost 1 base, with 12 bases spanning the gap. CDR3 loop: CASSSTGQNTEAFF. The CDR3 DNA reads TGTGCCAGCAGCTCCACGGGACAGAACACTGAAGCTTTCTTT.

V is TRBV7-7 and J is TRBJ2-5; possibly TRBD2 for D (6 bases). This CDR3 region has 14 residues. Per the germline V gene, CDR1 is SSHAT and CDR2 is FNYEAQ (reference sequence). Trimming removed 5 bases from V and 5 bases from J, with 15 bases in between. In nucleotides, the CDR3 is TGTGCCAGCAGCCCAAGGTCTGGGGGGGAGACCCAGTACTTC. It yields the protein CASSPRSGGETQYF.

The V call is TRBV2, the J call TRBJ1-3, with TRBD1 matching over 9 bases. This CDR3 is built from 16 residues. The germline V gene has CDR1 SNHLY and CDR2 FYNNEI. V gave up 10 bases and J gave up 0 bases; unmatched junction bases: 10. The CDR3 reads CAIRTGALSSGNTIYF. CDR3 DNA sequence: TGTGCCATACGGACAGGGGCCCTAAGCTCTGGAAACACCATATATTTT.

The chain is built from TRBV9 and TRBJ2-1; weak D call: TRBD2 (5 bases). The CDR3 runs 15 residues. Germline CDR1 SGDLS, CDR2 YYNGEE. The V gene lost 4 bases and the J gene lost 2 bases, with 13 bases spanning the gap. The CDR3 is CASSLQPGTYNEQFF. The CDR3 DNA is TGTGCCAGCAGCCTTCAGCCGGGAACCTACAATGAGCAGTTCTTC.

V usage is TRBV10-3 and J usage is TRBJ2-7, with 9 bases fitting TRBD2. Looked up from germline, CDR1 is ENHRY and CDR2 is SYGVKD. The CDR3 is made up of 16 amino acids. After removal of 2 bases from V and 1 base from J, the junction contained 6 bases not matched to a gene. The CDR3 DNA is TGTGCCATCAGTGAGCCCTCTAGCGGGGTTTCCTACGAGCAGTACTTC. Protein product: CAISEPSSGVSYEQYF.

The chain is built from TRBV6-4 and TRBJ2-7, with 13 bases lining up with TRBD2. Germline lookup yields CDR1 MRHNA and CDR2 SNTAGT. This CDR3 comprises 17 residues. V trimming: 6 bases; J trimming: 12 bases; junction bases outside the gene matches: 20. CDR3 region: CASSGLAGVSSPERLYF. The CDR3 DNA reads TGTGCCAGCAGCGGACTAGCGGGGGTTTCTTCCCCGGAGAGGTTGTACTTC.

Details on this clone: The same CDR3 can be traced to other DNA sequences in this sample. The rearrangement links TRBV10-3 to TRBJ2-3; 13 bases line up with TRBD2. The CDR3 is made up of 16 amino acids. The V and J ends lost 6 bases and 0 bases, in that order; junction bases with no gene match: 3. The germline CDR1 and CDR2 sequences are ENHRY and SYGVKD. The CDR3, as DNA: TGTGCCATCAGCGAGGGACTAGCGGGGAGCACAGATACGCAGTATTTT. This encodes CAISEGLAGSTDTQYF.

The CDR3 sequence is CASSQLQGAGYGYTF. CDR3 DNA sequence: TGCGCCAGCAGCCAACTCCAGGGGGCGGGGTATGGCTACACCTTC. V and J are TRBV4-1 and TRBJ1-2; 8 bases match TRBD1. CDR1 and CDR2 (germline): MGHRA, YSYEKL. The ends lost 2 bases at V and 5 bases at J; junction bases unmatched: 7. This CDR3 comprises 15 residues.

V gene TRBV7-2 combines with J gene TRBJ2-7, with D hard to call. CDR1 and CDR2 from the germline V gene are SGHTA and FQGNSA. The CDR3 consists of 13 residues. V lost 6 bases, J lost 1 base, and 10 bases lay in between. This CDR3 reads CASRSSPSYEQYF. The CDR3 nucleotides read TGTGCCAGCAGATCCAGTCCTTCCTACGAGCAGTACTTC. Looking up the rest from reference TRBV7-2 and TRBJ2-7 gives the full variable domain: GAGVSQSPSNKVTEKGKDVELRCDPISGHTALYWYRQSLGQGLEFLIYFQGNSAPDKSGLPSDRFSAERTGGSVSTLTIQRTQQEDSAVYLCASRSSPSYEQYFGPGTRLTVT.

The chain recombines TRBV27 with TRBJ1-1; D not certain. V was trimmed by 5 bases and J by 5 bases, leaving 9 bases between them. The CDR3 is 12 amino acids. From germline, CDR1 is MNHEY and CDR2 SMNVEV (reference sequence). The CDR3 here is CASSVPGTEAFF. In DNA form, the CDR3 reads TGTGCCAGCAGTGTTCCGGGTACTGAAGCTTTCTTT.

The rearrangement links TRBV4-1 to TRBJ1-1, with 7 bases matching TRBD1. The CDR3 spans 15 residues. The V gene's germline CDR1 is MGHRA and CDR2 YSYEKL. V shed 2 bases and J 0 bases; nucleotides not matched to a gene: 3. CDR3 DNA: TGCGCCAGCAGCCAAAGGGGGCCGCTGAACACTGAAGCTTTCTTT. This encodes CASSQRGPLNTEAFF.

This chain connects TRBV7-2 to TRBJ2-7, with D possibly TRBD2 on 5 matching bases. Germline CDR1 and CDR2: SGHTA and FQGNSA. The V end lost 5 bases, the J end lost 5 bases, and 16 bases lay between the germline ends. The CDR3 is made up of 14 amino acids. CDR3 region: CASSPALGNNEQYF. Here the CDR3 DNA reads TGTGCCAGCAGCCCCGCACTAGGGAATAACGAGCAGTACTTC.

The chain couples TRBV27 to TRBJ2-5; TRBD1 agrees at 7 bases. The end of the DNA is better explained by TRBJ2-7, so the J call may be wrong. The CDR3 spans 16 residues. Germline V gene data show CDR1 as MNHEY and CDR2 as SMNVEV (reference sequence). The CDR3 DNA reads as TGTGCCAGCAGTTTAAGGGGGCAGGGTATTACCTACGAGCAGTACTTC. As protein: CASSLRGQGITYEQYF.

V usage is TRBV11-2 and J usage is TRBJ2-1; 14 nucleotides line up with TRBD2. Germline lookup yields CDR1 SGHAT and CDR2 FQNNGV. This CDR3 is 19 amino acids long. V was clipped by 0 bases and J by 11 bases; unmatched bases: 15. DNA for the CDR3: TGTGCCAGCAGCTTAGATGAATCCCCTCGACTAGCGGGGGGGCCCCAGCAGTTCTTC. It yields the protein CASSLDESPRLAGGPQQFF.

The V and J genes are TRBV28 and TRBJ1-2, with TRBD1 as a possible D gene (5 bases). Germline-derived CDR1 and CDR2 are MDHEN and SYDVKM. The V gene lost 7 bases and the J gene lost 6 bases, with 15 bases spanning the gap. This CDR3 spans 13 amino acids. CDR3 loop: CASTTTRDNGYTF. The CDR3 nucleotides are TGTGCCAGCACAACTACCAGGGATAATGGCTACACCTTC.

The CDR3 DNA sequence: TGTGCCAGCAGCTCCTCGTCCAATGAGCAGTTCTTC. Protein product: CASSSSSNEQFF. The chain carries TRBV5-4 and TRBJ2-1; D gene ambiguous. CDR1 is SGHNT, CDR2 YYREEE, per germline (reference sequence). Trimming left V 3 bases short and J 6 bases short, with 7 bases between. The CDR3 covers 12 residues.

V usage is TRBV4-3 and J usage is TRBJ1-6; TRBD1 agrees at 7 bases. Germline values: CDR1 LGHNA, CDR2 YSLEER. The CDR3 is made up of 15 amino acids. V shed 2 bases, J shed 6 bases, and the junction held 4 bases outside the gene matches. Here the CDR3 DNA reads TGCGCCAGCAGCCAACTGGAGGGGGCTAATTCACCCCTCCACTTT. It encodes CASSQLEGANSPLHF.

In nucleotides, the CDR3 is TGTGCCACCTCCCCCCTCTGGGGACAGGGGGCCGAGCAGTACTTC. This translates into CATSPLWGQGAEQYF. The V call is TRBV15, the J call TRBJ2-7; 12 positions agree with TRBD1. J lost 6 bases, V lost 8 bases, and 11 bases had no gene match. This CDR3 is built from 15 residues. Germline V gene data show CDR1 as LNHNV and CDR2 as YYDKDF (reference sequence).